This T cell receptor (beta chain) was recorded in a study of blood T cell repertoires in COVID-19. Study in general: Acute and convalescent COVID-19 specimens originated in the United States, Italy and Spain. T cells, B-cell-depleted T cells, or PBMCs supplied cDNA or gDNA.

J gave up 6 bases and V 2 bases, and 6 bases lay outside the gene matches. CDR1 is GTSNPN, CDR2 SVGIG, per germline (reference sequence). The CDR3 is 13 amino acids. Methods used by the authors: Scientists estimated how many nucleated cells there were by amplifying reference gene primers. TCRdb keeps only in-frame clones here, not all; method: immunoSEQ multiplex PCR. V and J calls and clone size are as listed in that table; D and trimming were resolved from the DNA. Among about 140,000 clones listed, 65% to 90% were seen once. The sequenced material came from peripheral blood. V usage is TRBV30 and J usage is TRBJ1-2; 7 bases map to TRBD1. The TCR was taken from a man aged 50 to 60 with acute or convalescent COVID-19. CDR3 region: CAWSPTGTDGYTF. For the CDR3, the DNA is TGTGCCTGGAGTCCTACCGGGACAGATGGCTACACCTTC.